Listed below are T cell receptor beta chains from one sample, sequenced in a study of T cells expressing NK-cell markers. Reprocessing the 5' RACE reads, TCRdb reports a single entry for every CDR3 protein and omits DNA. This repertoire includes some 150,000 distinct CDR3 sequences. Sequenced: blood T cells: a sorted CD56 or NKG2C T cell subset, CD4+ or CD8+ T cells, or bulk PBMC T cells (not recorded which). The receptors were gathered from a woman in her fifties or sixties in good health. Each CDR3 is given with its conserved first and last residue. The order of the fields is J gene, CDR3 length, V gene, CDR3 protein.

TRBJ2-3 14 TRBV5-6 CASSSYKPGDTQYF
TRBJ2-1 16 TRBV5-1 CASSYRTPRGDNEQFF
TRBJ1-2 12 TRBV20-1 CGTTGSFGSYTF
TRBJ2-1 14 TRBV24-1 CATSDLTSGSEQFF
TRBJ2-1 13 TRBV14 CATSRLAEGGQFF
TRBJ2-7 17 TRBV20-1 CSARDLRGRSSSYEQYF
TRBJ2-5 14 TRBV27 CASSFSGGQETQYF
TRBJ2-4 15 TRBV5-1 CASSLVGLRGDIQYF
TRBJ2-2 16 TRBV12-3/TRBV12-4 CASSKPTSGRPGELFF
TRBJ2-7 17 TRBV4-1 CASSQDLRTSGFYEQYF
TRBJ2-7 13 TRBV5-1 CASSWLPSLEQYF
TRBJ1-1 15 TRBV11-3 CASSPRAGGNTEAFF
TRBJ2-7 15 TRBV25-1 CASSAPRGPAYEQYF
TRBJ2-3 16 TRBV4-2 CASSPVQREPTDTQYF
TRBJ1-1 18 TRBV14 CASSQDPWRGALAIEAFF
TRBJ2-1 15 TRBV7-9 CASSWTGTQTDEQFF
TRBJ2-3 14 TRBV10-3 CAAAGTHSTDTQYF
TRBJ2-5 13 TRBV10-1 CASSEMAGETQYF
TRBJ2-7 18 TRBV5-6 CASSLLVTSGPDSYEQYF
TRBJ1-4 14 TRBV12-3/TRBV12-4 CASSFGSLYEKLFF
TRBJ1-5 14 TRBV6-6 CASRYDRGNQPQHF
TRBJ1-1 11 TRBV6-4 CASYDGNEAFF
TRBJ2-5 17 TRBV5-1 CASSLANPSGYQETQYF
TRBJ2-1 15 TRBV27 CATLEAGGPPNEQFF